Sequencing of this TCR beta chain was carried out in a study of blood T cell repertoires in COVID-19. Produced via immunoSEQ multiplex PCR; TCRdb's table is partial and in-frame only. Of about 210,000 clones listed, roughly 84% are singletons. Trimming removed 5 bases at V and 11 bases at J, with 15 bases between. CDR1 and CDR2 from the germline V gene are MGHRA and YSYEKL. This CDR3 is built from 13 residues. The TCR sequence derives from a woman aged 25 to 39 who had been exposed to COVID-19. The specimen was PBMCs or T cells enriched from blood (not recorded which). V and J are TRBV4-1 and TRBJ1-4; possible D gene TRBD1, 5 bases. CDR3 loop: CASSFRQGGKLFF. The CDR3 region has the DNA TGCGCCAGCAGCTTCCGGCAGGGAGGGAAACTGTTTTTT.